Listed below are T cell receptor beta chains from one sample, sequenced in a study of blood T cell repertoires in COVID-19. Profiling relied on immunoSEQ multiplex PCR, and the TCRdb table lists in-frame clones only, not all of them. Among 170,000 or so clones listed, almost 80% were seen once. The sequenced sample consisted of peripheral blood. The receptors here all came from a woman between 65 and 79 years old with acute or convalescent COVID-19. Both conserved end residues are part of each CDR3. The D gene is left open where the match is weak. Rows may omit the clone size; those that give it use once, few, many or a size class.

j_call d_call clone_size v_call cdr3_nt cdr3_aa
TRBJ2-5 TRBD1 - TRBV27 TGTGCCAGCAGTATCGGACAGGCGACAGAGACCCAGTACTTC CASSIGQATETQYF
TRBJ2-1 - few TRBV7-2 TGTGCCAGCAGCCCCCAGGTAGCGGCTAGCTCCTACAATGAGCAGTTCTTC CASSPQVAASSYNEQFF
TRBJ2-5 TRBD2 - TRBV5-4 TGTGCCAGCAGCTTGGGCCTTAGCGGGCCCCAAGAGACCCAGTACTTC CASSLGLSGPQETQYF
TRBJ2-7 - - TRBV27 TGTGCCAGCAGGGACAATTACCACGAGCAGTACTTC CASRDNYHEQYF
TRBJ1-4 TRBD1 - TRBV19 TGTGCCAGTGGCGAAACAGGGGCGTGGGAAAAACTGTTTTTT CASGETGAWEKLFF
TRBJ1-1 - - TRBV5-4 TGTGCCAGCAGCTCTGACAGGACTGAAGCTTTCTTT CASSSDRTEAFF
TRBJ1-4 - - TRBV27 TGTGCCAACAAACCTGAAAAACTGTTTTTT CANKPEKLFF
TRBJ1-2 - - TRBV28 TGTGCCAGCAGTTTATTTTCGTTGGTCACTTATGGCTACACCTTC CASSLFSLVTYGYTF
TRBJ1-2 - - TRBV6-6 TGTGCCAGCAGTTATTACGTATTTGCCGCGGGCGGCTACACCTTC CASSYYVFAAGGYTF
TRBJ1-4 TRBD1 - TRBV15 TGTGCCACCAGTCGTGGACAGGCGGCTAATGAAAAACTGTTTTTT CATSRGQAANEKLFF
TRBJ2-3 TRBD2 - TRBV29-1 TGCAGCGTTGAAGATCTACTAGCGGGGATCACAGATACGCAGTATTTT CSVEDLLAGITDTQYF
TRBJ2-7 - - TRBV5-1 TGCGCCAGCAGACTGGCGCTAGTGGACTACGAGCAGTACTTC CASRLALVDYEQYF
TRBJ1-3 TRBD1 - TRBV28 TGTGCCAGCAGCATACAGGGGGCAAGTGGAAACACCATATATTTT CASSIQGASGNTIYF
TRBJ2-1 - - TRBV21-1 TGTGCCAGCAGCAAAGTAAAACAAAACAATGAGCAGTTCTTC CASSKVKQNNEQFF
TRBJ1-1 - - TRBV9 TGTGCCAGCAGCGCCGGGACAAGGGTACGTGAGGACACTGAAGCTTTCTTT CASSAGTRVREDTEAFF
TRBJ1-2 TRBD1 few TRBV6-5 TGTGCCAGCACTAGGGACAGTACTTATGGCTACACCTTC CASTRDSTYGYTF
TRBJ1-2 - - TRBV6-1 TGTGCCAGCAGTGAAGTGGGGGGGGGCGTAACGAACTATGGCTACACCTTC CASSEVGGGVTNYGYTF
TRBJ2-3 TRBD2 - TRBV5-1 TGCGCCAGCAGCTTGATGGCTAGCGGGAGTCTAGATACGCAGTATTTT CASSLMASGSLDTQYF
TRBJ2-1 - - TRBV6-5 TGTGCCATCGATTTCAGGGTTAATGAGCAGTTCTTC CAIDFRVNEQFF
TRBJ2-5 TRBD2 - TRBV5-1 TGCGCCAGCAGCTCGGGGGGACCGGGGGAGACCCAGTACTTC CASSSGGPGETQYF
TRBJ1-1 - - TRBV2 TGTGCCAGCAGTGAACAAAACACTGAAGCTTTCTTT CASSEQNTEAFF
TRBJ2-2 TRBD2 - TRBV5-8 TGTGCCAGCAGCTTGTTGGGCGGGAGGACGAACACCGGGGAGCTGTTTTTT CASSLLGGRTNTGELFF
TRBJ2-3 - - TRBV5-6 TGTGCCAGCAGCTTGTTAGCCGAACGTAGCACAGATACGCAGTATTTT CASSLLAERSTDTQYF
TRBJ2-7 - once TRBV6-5 TGTGCCAGCAGTTACCCCCTCGAGGGCCTAGCCTACGAGCAGTACTTC CASSYPLEGLAYEQYF
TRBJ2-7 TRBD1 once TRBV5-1 TGCGCCAGCAGGAGAAGAAGCGGACAGGGTGGCTTGTACGAGCAGTACTTC CASRRRSGQGGLYEQYF
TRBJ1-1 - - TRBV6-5 TGTGCCAGCAGCGCAACTGAGAACACTGAAGCTTTCTTT CASSATENTEAFF
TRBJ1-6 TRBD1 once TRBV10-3 TGTGCCATCAGCCCAACCACCGGGACAGCTAATTCACCCCTCCACTTT CAISPTTGTANSPLHF
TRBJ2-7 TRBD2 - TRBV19 TGTGCCAGTAGTTTCGGACTAGCGGGAGGGTACGAGCAGTACTTC CASSFGLAGGYEQYF
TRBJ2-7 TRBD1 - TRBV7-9 TGTGCCAGCAGCTCCACGACAGGGATAGGTTCCTACGAGCAGTACTTC CASSSTTGIGSYEQYF
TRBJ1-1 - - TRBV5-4 TGTGCCAGCAGCTTGGTTCCGACTTCGGAAGCTTTCTTT CASSLVPTSEAFF
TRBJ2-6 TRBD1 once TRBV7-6 TGTGCCAGCAGCCCACGCCCATCCGGGACAGGCATGTCTGGGGCCAACGTCCTGACTTTC CASSPRPSGTGMSGANVLTF
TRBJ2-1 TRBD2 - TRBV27 TGTGCCAGCAGTTTAATCCTAGCGGGGAATGAGCAGTTCTTC CASSLILAGNEQFF
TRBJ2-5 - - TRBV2 TGTGCCAGCAGTGAGTCTAGAAACCAAGAGACCCAGTACTTC CASSESRNQETQYF
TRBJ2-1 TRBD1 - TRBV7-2 TGTGCCAGCAGCTTAGGCCCCGCGACAGGGGGATCTGGGCAGTTCTTC CASSLGPATGGSGQFF
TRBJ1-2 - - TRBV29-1 TGCAGCGTTGAAGATTATGGGGAGCGCTACTATGGCTACACCTTC CSVEDYGERYYGYTF
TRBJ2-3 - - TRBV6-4 TGTGCCAGCAGACCCGGGACAACAGATACGCAGTATTTT CASRPGTTDTQYF
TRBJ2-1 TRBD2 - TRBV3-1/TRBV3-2 TGTGCCAGCAGTCTCAGCCTAGCGGGGGCCCCCTACGAGCAGTTCTTC CASSLSLAGAPYEQFF
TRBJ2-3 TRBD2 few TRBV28 TGTGCCAGCAGTCCCCAGCTAGCGGGGTACACAGATACGCAGTATTTT CASSPQLAGYTDTQYF
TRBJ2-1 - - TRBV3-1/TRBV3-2 TGTGCCAGCAGCTATCAGGGGGGCTACAATGAGCAGTTCTTC CASSYQGGYNEQFF
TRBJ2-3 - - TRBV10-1 TGCGCCAGCAGTGATCTAACTAGCACAGATACGCAGTATTTT CASSDLTSTDTQYF
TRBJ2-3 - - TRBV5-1 TGCGCCAGCAGTCTTAGCGGAACTAGCACAGATACGCAGTATTTT CASSLSGTSTDTQYF
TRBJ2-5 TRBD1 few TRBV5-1 TGCGCCAGCAGCTCCGGGACAGGGAAGTTAGAGACCCAGTACTTC CASSSGTGKLETQYF
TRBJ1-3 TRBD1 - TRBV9 TGTGCCAGCAGTGACCAGGGACAGTCTGGAAACACCATATATTTT CASSDQGQSGNTIYF
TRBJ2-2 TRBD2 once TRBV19 TGTGCCAGCTACGAGGGGACTAGAGGCGCCGGGGAGCTGTTTTTT CASYEGTRGAGELFF
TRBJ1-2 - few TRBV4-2 TGTGCCAGCAGCCAAGTTCAACAGTCGGTCAATGGCTACACCTTC CASSQVQQSVNGYTF
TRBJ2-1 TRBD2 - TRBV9 TGTGCCAGCAGCGCTGTGGGGACTAGGGGCAATGAGCAGTTCTTC CASSAVGTRGNEQFF
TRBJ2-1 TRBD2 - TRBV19 TGTGCCAGTAGGAAGAGGACTAGCGGGTTACAGTACAATGAGCAGTTCTTC CASRKRTSGLQYNEQFF
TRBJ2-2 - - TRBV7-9 TGTGCCAGCAACTTCGGGACAAGGAACACCGGGGAGCTGTTTTTT CASNFGTRNTGELFF